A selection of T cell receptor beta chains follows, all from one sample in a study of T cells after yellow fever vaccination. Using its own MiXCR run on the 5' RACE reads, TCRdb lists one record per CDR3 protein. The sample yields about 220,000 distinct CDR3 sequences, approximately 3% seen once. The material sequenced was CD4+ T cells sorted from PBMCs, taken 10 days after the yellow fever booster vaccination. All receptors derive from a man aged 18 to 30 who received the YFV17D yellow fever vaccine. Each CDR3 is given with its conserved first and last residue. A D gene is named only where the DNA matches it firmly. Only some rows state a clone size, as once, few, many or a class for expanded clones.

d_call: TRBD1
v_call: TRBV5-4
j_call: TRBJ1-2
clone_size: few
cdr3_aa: CASSLNRGDYGYTF
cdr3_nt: TGTGCCAGCAGCCTAAACAGGGGGGACTATGGCTACACCTTC

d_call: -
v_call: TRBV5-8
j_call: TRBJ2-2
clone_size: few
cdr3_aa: CASSRTALNTGELFF
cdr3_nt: TGTGCCAGCAGCCGGACAGCCTTGAACACCGGGGAGCTGTTTTTT

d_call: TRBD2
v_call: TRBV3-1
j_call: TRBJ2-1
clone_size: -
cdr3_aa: CASSQDGSGRYNEQFF
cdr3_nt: TGTGCCAGCAGCCAAGATGGGAGCGGGAGGTACAATGAGCAGTTCTTC

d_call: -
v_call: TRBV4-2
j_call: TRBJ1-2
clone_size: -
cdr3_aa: CASSQEAFYGYTF
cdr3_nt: TGTGCCAGCAGCCAAGAGGCATTCTATGGCTACACCTTC

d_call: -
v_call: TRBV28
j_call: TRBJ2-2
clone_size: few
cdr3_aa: CASSLQAGELFF
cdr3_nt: TGTGCCAGCAGTCTGCAGGCCGGGGAGCTGTTTTTT

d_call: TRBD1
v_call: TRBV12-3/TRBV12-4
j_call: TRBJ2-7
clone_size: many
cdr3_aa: CASSLGQGAFDSYEQYF
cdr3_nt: TGTGCCAGCAGTTTAGGACAGGGGGCCTTCGATTCCTACGAGCAGTACTTC

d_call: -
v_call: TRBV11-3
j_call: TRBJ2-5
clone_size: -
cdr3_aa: CASSLLTGGGAQESTQYF
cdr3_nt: TGTGCCAGCAGCTTACTGACAGGTGGCGGGGCCCAAGAGTCGACCCAGTACTTC

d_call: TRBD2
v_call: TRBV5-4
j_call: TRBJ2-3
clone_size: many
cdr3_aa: CASSLGLAGGTDTQYF
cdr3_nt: TGTGCCAGCAGCTTGGGACTAGCGGGGGGCACAGATACGCAGTATTTT

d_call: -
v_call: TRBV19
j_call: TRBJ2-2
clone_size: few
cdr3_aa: CASHARGLNTGELFF
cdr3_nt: TGTGCCAGTCACGCCCGGGGCCTTAACACCGGGGAGCTGTTTTTT

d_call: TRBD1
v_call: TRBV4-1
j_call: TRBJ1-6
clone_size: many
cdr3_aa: CASSQNRQGSYNSPLHF
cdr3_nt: TGCGCCAGCAGCCAAAATCGACAGGGCTCCTATAATTCACCCCTCCACTTT

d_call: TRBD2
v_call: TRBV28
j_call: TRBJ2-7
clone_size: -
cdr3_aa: CASSGPGLAGGHEQYF
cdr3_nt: TGTGCCAGCAGTGGACCGGGACTAGCGGGGGGGCACGAGCAGTACTTC

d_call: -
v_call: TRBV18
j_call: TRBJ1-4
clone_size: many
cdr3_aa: CASSLDVAGRNEKLFF
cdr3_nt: TGTGCCAGCTCACTTGACGTTGCGGGCAGGAATGAAAAACTGTTTTTT

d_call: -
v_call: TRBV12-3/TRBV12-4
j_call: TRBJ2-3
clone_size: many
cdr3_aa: CASRKRGDTNTDTQYF
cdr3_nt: TGTGCCAGCAGGAAGAGAGGGGACACCAACACAGATACGCAGTATTTT

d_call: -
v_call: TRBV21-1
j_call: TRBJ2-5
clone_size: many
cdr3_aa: CASSKIIIWGKTQYF
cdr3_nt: TGTGCCAGCAGCAAAATAATTATCTGGGGAAAGACCCAGTACTTC

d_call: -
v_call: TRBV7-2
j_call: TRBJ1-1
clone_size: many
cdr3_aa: CASKSSMTTNTEAFF
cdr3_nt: TGTGCCAGCAAATCCAGCATGACGACGAACACTGAAGCTTTCTTT

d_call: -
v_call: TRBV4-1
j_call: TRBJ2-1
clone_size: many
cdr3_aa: CASSPGLLGNEQFF
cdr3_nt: TGCGCCAGCAGCCCGGGACTCCTGGGCAATGAGCAGTTCTTC

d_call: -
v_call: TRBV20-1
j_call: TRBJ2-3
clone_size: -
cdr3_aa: CSARPIGGTDTQYF
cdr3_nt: TGCAGTGCTAGACCAATAGGGGGCACAGATACGCAGTATTTT

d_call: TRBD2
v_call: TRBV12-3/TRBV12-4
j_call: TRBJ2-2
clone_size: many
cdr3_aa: CASSLRLLRGAPGTGELFF
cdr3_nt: TGTGCCAGCAGTTTAAGATTGTTGCGGGGGGCCCCTGGGACCGGGGAGCTGTTTTTT

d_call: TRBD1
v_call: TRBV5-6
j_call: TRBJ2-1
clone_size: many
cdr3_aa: CASSWDSKSPNEQFF
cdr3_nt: TGTGCCAGCAGCTGGGACAGTAAATCTCCCAATGAGCAGTTCTTC

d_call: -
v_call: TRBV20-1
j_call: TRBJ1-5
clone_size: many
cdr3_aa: CSAREGDSNQPQHF
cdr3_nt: TGCAGTGCTAGAGAGGGGGATAGCAATCAGCCCCAGCATTTT

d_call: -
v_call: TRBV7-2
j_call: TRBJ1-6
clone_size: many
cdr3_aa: CASSLAGQTLGSPLHF
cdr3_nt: TGTGCCAGCAGCTTAGCCGGACAGACTCTAGGTTCACCCCTCCACTTT

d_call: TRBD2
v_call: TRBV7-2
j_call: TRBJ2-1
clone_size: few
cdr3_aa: CASSQTSWLSEQFF
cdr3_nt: TGTGCCAGCAGCCAGACTAGCTGGCTCAGTGAGCAGTTCTTC

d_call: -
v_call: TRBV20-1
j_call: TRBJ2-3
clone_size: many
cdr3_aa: CSATRTSTDTQYF
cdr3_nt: TGCAGTGCTACTAGGACTAGCACAGATACGCAGTATTTT

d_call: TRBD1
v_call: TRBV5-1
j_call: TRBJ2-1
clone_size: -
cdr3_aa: CASSLVPMAGGVGNEQFF
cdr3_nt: TGCGCCAGCAGCTTGGTCCCCATGGCAGGGGGCGTTGGGAATGAGCAGTTCTTC

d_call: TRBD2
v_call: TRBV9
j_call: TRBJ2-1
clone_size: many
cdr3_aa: CASSPSGVAGYNEQFF
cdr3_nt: TGTGCCAGCAGCCCCTCCGGGGTAGCGGGCTACAATGAGCAGTTCTTC

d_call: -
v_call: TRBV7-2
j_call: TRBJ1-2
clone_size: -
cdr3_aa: CASGPAPQGTYGYTF
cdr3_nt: TGTGCCAGCGGACCAGCTCCTCAGGGAACCTATGGCTACACCTTC

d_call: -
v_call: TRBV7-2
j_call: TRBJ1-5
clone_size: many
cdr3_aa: CASSFGAGSDQPQHF
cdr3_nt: TGTGCCAGCAGCTTTGGTGCGGGATCAGATCAGCCCCAGCATTTT

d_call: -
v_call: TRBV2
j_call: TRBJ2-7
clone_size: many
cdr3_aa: CASRTDGYEQYF
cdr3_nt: TGTGCCAGCAGGACGGACGGCTACGAGCAGTACTTC

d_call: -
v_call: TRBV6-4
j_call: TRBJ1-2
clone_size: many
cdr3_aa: CASRGGDYGYTF
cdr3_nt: TGTGCCAGCAGGGGCGGCGACTATGGCTACACCTTC

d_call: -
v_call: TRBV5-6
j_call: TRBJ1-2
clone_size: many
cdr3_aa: CASSLVQGARDGYTF
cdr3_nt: TGTGCCAGCAGCTTGGTTCAGGGAGCACGGGATGGCTACACCTTC

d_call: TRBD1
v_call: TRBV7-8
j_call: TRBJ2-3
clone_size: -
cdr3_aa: CASTLWGQGEDTQYF
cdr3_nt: TGTGCCAGCACCCTGTGGGGACAGGGTGAAGATACGCAGTATTTT

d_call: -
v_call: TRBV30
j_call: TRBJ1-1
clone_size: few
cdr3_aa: CAWSPGGTEAFF
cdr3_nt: TGTGCCTGGAGTCCAGGCGGGACTGAAGCTTTCTTT

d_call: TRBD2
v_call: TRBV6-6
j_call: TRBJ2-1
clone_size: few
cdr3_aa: CASSLRLAGGGNEQFF
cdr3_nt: TGTGCCAGCAGTCTCCGACTAGCGGGGGGGGGAAATGAGCAGTTCTTC

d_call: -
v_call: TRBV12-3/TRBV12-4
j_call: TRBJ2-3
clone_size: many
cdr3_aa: CASTPSSDKTQYF
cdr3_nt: TGTGCCAGCACACCTTCTAGCGATAAGACGCAGTATTTT

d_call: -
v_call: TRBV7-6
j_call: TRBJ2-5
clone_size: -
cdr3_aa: CASSTLPGGPETQYF
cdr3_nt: TGTGCCAGCTCCACGCTACCGGGGGGCCCCGAGACCCAGTACTTC

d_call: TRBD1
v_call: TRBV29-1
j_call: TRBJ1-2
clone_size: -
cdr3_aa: CSVSTGGMRGYTF
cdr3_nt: TGCAGCGTCTCGACAGGGGGCATGCGTGGCTACACCTTC

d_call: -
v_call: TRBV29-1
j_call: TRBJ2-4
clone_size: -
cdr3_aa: CRGRYRLGVEAKNIQYF
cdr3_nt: TGCAGGGGACGCTACCGTCTAGGAGTGGAAGCCAAAAACATTCAGTACTTC

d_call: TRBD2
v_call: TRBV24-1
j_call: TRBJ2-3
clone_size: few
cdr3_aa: CATSDLQHGTSGTDTQYF
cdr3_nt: TGTGCCACCAGTGATTTACAACACGGGACTAGCGGCACAGATACGCAGTATTTT

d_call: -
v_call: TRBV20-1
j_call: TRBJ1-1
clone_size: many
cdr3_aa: CSVGGEKAFF
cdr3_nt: TGCAGTGTAGGGGGAGAAAAAGCTTTCTTT

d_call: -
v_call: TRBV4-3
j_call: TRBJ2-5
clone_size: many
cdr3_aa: CASSHQQGIEKTQYF
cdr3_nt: TGCGCCAGCAGCCACCAACAGGGTATAGAAAAGACCCAGTACTTC

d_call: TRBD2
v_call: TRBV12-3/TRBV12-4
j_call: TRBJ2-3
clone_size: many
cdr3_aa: CASRDGTSGGAQYF
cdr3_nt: TGTGCCAGCAGGGATGGGACTAGCGGGGGAGCGCAGTATTTT

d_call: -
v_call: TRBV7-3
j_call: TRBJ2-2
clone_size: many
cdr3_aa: CASSMTGTRGTGELFF
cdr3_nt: TGTGCCAGCAGCATGACAGGCACCCGGGGCACCGGGGAGCTGTTTTTT

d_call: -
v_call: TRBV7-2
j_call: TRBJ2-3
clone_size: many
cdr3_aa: CASSLDWGTDTQYF
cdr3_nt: TGTGCCAGCAGCTTGGACTGGGGGACAGATACGCAGTATTTT

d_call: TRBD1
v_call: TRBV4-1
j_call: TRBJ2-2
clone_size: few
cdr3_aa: CASSQALQGTGELFF
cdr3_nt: TGCGCCAGCAGCCAAGCCTTACAGGGGACCGGGGAGCTGTTTTTT

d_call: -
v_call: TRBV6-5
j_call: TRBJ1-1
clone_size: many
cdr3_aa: CASRRSFDPRTEAFF
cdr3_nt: TGTGCCAGCAGGAGGTCTTTTGACCCGAGGACTGAAGCTTTCTTT

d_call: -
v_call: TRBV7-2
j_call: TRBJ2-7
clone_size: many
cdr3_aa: CASTRAGAYEQYF
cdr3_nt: TGTGCCAGCACCAGGGCAGGCGCCTACGAGCAGTACTTC

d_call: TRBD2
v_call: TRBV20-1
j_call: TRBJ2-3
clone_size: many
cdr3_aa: CSARELAGGYTQYF
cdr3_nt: TGCAGTGCTAGAGAACTAGCGGGGGGGTATACGCAGTATTTT

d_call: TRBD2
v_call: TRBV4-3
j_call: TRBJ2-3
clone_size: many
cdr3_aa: CASSRTSGVTDTQYF
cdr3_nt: TGCGCCAGCAGCCGGACTAGCGGGGTCACAGATACGCAGTATTTT

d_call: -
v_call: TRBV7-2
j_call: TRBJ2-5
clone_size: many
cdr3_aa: CASSLTETQYF
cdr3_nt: TGTGCCAGCAGCTTAACGGAGACCCAGTACTTC

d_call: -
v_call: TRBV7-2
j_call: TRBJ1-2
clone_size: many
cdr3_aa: CASMGLGQPSSNYGYTF
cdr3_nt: TGTGCCAGCATGGGCTTGGGGCAGCCGAGCTCCAACTATGGCTACACCTTC

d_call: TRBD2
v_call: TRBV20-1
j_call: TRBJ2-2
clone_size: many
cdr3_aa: CSAMRGANTGELFF
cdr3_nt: TGCAGTGCTATGCGGGGGGCGAACACCGGGGAGCTGTTTTTT

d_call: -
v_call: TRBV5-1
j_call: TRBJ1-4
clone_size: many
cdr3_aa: CASSLDRNEKLFF
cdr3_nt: TGCGCCAGCAGCTTGGACCGTAATGAAAAACTGTTTTTT

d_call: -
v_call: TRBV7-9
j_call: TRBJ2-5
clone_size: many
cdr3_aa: CASSEGIQETQYF
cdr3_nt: TGTGCCAGCAGCGAGGGGATTCAAGAGACCCAGTACTTC

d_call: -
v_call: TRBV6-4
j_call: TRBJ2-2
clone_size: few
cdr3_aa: CASSEGATGELFF
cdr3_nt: TGTGCCAGCAGTGAGGGGGCCACCGGGGAGCTGTTTTTT

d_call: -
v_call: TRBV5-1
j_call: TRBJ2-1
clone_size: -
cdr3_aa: CASSISGSNNEQFF
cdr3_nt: TGCGCCAGCAGTATTAGTGGGTCAAACAATGAGCAGTTCTTC